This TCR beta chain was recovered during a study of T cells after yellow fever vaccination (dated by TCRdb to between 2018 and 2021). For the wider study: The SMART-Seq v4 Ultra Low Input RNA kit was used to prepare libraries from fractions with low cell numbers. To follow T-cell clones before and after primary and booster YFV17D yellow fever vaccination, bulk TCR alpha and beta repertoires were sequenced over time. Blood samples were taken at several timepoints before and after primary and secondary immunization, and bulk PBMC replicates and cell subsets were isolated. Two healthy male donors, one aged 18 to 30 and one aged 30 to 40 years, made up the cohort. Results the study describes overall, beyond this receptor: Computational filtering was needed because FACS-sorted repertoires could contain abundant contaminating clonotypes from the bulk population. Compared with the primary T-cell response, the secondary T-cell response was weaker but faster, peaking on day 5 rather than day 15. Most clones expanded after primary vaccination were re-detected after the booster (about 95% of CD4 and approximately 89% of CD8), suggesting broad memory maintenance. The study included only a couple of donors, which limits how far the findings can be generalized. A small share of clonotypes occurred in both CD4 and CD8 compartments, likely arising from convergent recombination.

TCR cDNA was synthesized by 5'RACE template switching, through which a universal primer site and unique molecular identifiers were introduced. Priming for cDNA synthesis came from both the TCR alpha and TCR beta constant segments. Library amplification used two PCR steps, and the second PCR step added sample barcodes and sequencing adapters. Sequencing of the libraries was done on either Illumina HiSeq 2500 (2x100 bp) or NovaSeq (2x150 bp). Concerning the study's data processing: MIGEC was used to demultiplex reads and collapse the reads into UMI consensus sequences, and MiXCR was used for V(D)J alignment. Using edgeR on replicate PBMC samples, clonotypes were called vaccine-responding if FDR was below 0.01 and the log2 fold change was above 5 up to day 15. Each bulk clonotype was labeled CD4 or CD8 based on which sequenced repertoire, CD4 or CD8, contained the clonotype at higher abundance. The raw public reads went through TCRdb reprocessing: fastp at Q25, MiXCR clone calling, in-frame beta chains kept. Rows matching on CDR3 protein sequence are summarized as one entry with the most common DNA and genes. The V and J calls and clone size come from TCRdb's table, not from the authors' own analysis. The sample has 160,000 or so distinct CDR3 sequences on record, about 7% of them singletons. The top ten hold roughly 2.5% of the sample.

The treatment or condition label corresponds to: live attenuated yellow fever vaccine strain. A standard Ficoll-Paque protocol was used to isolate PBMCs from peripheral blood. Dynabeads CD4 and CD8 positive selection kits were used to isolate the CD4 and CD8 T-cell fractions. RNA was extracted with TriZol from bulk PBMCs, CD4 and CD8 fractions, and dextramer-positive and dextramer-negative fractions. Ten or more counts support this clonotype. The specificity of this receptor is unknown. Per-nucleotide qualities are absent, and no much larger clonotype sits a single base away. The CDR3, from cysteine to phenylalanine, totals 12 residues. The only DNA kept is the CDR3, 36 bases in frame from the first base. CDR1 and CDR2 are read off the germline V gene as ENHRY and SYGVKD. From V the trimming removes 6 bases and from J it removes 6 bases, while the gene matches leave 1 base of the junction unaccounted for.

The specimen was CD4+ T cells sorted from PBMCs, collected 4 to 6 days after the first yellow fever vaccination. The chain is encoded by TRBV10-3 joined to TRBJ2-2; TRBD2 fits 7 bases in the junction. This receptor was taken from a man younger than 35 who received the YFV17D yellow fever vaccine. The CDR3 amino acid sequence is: CAIRREPGELFF. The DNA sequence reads TGTGCCATCAGGCGGGAGCCCGGGGAGCTGTTTTTT.